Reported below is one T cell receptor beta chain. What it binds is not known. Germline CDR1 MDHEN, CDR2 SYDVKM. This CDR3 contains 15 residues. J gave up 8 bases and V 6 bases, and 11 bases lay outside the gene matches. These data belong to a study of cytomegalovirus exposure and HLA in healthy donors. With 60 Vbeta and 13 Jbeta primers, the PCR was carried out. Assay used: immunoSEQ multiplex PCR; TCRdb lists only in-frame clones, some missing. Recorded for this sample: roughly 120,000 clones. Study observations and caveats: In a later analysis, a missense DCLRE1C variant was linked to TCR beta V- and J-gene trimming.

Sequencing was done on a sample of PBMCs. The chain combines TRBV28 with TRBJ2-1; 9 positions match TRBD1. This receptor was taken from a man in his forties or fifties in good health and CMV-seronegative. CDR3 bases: TGTGCCAGCAGCGACAGGGGGGGCAGTAGCGATGAGCAGTTCTTC. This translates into CASSDRGGSSDEQFF.